This TCR beta chain was sequenced during a study of CD8+ T cells in alopecia areata. Treatment in this sample: oral pan-JAK inhibitor, 5-10 mg twice daily. From germline, CDR1 is SGHTA and CDR2 FQGNSA. V lost 3 bases, J lost 1 base, and 10 bases lay in between. The CDR3 has 14 amino acids. Sequencing templates came from extracted RNA that was reverse transcribed into cDNA. Sequencing was performed with immunoSEQ multiplex PCR; in TCRdb, only in-frame clones are kept and a portion is missing. The sample consists of over 250,000 clones, about three fifths of them appearing once. The receptor was isolated from a human donor with alopecia areata. Here the sequenced sample was CD4+ T cells sorted from blood, taken between weeks 51 and 54, from a patient treated with tofacitinib. J is TRBJ2-7 and V is TRBV7-2; D uncertain. CDR3 bases: TGTGCCAGCAGCTTTGGAGAACAGTCCTACGAGCAGTACTTC. Amino acids: CASSFGEQSYEQYF.